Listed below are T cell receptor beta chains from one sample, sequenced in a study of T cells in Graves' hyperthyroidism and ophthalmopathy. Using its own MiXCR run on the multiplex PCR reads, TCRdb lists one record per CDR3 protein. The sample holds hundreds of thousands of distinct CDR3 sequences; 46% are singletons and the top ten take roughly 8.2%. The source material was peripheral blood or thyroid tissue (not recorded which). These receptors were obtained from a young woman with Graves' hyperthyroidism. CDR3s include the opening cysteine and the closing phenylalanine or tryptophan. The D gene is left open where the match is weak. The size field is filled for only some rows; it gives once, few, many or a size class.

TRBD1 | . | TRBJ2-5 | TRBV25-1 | CASRDPGGGETQYF | TGTGCCAGCAGAGATCCAGGGGGCGGGGAGACCCAGTACTTC
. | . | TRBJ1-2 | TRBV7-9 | CASSLALIGGRGYTF | TGTGCCAGCAGCTTAGCCCTTATCGGGGGGCGTGGCTACACCTTC
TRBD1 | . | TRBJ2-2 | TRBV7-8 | CASSWSRDRKAGELFF | TGTGCCAGCAGCTGGTCCCGGGACAGAAAGGCCGGGGAGCTGTTTTTT
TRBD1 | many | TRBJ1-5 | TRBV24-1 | CATSDTGQGPPGTQHF | TGTGCCACCAGTGATACAGGACAGGGGCCACCTGGGACCCAGCATTTT
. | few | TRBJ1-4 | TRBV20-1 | CSASRRAEKLFF | TGCAGTGCCAGTCGTCGGGCTGAAAAACTGTTTTTT
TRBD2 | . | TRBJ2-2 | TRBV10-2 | CACRDYNTGELFF | TGCGCCTGCCGGGACTACAACACCGGGGAGCTGTTTTTT
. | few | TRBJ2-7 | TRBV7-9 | CASSHHGTGEQYF | TGTGCCAGCAGCCATCATGGGACCGGCGAGCAGTACTTC
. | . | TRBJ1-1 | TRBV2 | CASRTSGTALGTEAFF | TGTGCCAGCAGGACCTCGGGGACGGCCCTGGGCACTGAAGCTTTCTTT
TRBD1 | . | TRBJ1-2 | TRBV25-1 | CAWSVFGQGDGYTF | TGTGCCTGGAGTGTCTTCGGACAGGGAGATGGCTACACCTTC
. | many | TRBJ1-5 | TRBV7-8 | CASSFSAGPNQPQHF | TGTGCCAGCAGCTTTTCCGCGGGTCCGAATCAGCCCCAGCATTTT
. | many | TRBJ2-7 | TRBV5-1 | CASSLGSGYEQYF | TGTGCCAGCAGCTTAGGGAGCGGTTACGAGCAGTACTTC
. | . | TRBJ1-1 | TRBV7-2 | CASSPVLALNTEAFF | TGTGCCAGCAGCCCCGTCTTAGCCCTGAACACTGAAGCTTTCTTT
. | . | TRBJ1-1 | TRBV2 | CASSPGLTNTEAFF | TGTGCCAGCTCACCGGGACTTACGAACACTGAAGCTTTCTTT
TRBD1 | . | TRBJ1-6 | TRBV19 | CASSETGDGPLHF | TGTGCCAGTAGTGAAACAGGGGACGGCCCCCTCCACTTT
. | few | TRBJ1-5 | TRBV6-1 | CASSDHSNQPQHF | TGTGCCAGCAGTGATCACAGCAATCAGCCCCAGCATTTT
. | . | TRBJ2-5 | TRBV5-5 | CASSRGGTEETQYF | TGCGCCAGCAGTCGGGGGGGGACAGAAGAGACCCAGTACTTC
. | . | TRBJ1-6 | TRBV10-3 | CAISERDYNSPLHF | TGTGCCATCAGTGAGAGGGACTATAATTCACCCCTCCACTTT
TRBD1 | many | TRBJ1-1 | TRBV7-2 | CASSLVGTGNAEAFF | TGTGCCAGCAGCTTAGTGGGGACAGGGAACGCTGAAGCTTTCTTT
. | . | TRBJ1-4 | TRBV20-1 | CSARDSRVVEKLFF | TGCAGTGCTAGAGATAGCAGGGTAGTGGAAAAACTGTTTTTT
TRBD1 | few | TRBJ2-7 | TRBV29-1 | CSVPGTGGIEQYF | TGCAGCGTCCCCGGGACAGGGGGCATCGAGCAGTACTTC
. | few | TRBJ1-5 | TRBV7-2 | CASSQERGENQPQHF | TGTGCCAGCAGCCAAGAGCGGGGCGAGAATCAGCCCCAGCATTTT
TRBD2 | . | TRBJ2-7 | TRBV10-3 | CANGRTSAYEQYF | TGTGCCAACGGAAGGACTAGCGCCTACGAGCAGTACTTC
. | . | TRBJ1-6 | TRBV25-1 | CASSAKQSSYNSPLHF | TGTGCCAGCAGTGCAAAACAGAGCTCCTATAATTCACCCCTCCACTTT
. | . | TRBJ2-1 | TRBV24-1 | CATSDWAGSYNEQFF | TGTGCCACCAGTGATTGGGCGGGATCCTACAATGAGCAGTTCTTC
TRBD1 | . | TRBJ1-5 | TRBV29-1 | CSVGGEGNQPQHF | TGCAGCGTAGGGGGCGAGGGCAATCAGCCCCAGCATTTT
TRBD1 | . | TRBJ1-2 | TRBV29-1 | CSVEDGTGNYGYTF | TGCAGCGTTGAAGATGGGACAGGGAACTATGGCTACACCTTC
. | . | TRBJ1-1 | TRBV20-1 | CSALIRSMNTEAFF | TGCAGTGCTCTGATAAGGTCGATGAACACTGAAGCTTTCTTT
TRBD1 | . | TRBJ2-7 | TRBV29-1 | CSQGQGAALGEQYF | TGCAGCCAGGGACAGGGGGCGGCCCTTGGCGAGCAGTACTTC
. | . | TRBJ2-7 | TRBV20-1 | CSARLTSSYYEQYF | TGCAGTGCTAGACTTACGTCCAGTTACTACGAGCAGTACTTC
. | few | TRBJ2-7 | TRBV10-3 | CASKTEGPYEQYF | TGTGCCAGCAAAACCGAGGGCCCCTACGAGCAGTACTTC
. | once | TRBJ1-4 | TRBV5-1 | CASRTGVANEKLFF | TGCGCCAGCCGCACCGGGGTAGCTAATGAAAAACTGTTTTTT
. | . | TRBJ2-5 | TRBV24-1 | CATSDFPGSYQETQYF | TGTGCCACCAGTGATTTTCCAGGTTCGTACCAAGAGACCCAGTACTTC
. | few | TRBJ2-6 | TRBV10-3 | CASMRGSGANVLTF | TGTGCCAGCATGAGGGGCTCTGGGGCCAACGTCCTGACTTTC
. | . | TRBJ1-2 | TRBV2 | CASSAFNYGYTF | TGTGCCAGCAGTGCTTTTAACTATGGCTACACCTTC
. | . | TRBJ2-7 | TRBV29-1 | CSVHGWGNSYEQYF | TGCAGCGTCCACGGGTGGGGAAATAGTTACGAGCAGTACTTC
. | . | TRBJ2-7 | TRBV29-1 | CSLGPSYEQYF | TGCAGCTTAGGCCCTTCCTACGAGCAGTACTTC
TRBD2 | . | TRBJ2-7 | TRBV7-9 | CASSLALAETYEQYF | TGTGCCAGCAGCTTAGCCCTAGCGGAGACCTACGAGCAGTACTTC
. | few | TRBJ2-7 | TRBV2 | CASRSGASYEQYF | TGTGCCAGCAGGTCTGGGGCGTCCTACGAGCAGTACTTC
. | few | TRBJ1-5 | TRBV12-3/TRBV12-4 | CASSLQLNQPQHF | TGTGCCAGCAGTTTACAGCTAAATCAGCCCCAGCATTTT
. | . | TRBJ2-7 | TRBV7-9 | CASKRWRRWANEQYF | TGTGCCAGCAAAAGGTGGAGGCGGTGGGCTAACGAGCAGTACTTC
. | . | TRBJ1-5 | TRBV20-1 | CSAFPWGNQPQHF | TGCAGTGCTTTCCCGTGGGGCAATCAGCCCCAGCATTTT
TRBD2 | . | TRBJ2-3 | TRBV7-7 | CASSLLTSATPRGTDTQYF | TGTGCTAGCAGCTTACTCACTAGCGCGACGCCGAGGGGCACAGATACGCAGTATTTT
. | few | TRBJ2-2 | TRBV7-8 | CASSLTGTTNTGELFF | TGTGCCAGCAGCCTGACCGGGACGACGAACACCGGGGAGCTGTTTTTT
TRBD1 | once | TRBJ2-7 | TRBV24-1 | CATSDRTGRSYEQYF | TGTGCCACCAGTGACCGGACAGGGAGGTCCTACGAGCAGTACTTC
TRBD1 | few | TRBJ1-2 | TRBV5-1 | CASSLNGQAMGYGYTF | TGCGCCAGCAGCTTGAACGGACAGGCGATGGGGTATGGCTACACCTTC
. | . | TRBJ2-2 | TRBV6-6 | CASSYGGTGELFF | TGTGCCAGCAGTTATGGGGGTACCGGGGAGCTGTTTTTT
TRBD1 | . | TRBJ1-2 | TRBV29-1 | CSLTQTGGAGGYTF | TGCAGCTTAACCCAGACAGGGGGCGCCGGTGGCTACACCTTC
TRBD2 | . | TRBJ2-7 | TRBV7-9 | CASSLGTSTSGPYEQYF | TGTGCCAGCAGCTTAGGGACCTCGACTAGCGGTCCCTACGAGCAGTACTTC
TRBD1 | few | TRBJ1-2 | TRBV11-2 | CASSQDGQANYGYTF | TGCGCCAGCAGCCAGGACGGACAGGCTAACTATGGCTACACCTTC
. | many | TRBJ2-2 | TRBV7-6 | CASSLSGSGELFF | TGTGCCAGCAGCTTATCTGGCTCCGGGGAGCTGTTTTTT
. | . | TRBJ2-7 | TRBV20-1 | CSARAGIPYEQYF | TGCAGTGCTAGGGCGGGGATTCCCTACGAGCAGTACTTC
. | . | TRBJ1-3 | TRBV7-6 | CASSTRSEGNTIYF | TGTGCCAGCAGCACCAGATCTGAGGGAAACACCATATATTTT
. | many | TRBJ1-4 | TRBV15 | CATSRARGATNEKLFF | TGTGCCACCAGCAGAGCCCGAGGGGCAACTAATGAAAAACTGTTTTTT
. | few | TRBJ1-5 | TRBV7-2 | CASSLPGETQPQHF | TGTGCCAGCAGCTTGCCAGGGGAAACTCAGCCCCAGCATTTT
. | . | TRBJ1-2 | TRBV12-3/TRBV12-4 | CASIGANYGYTF | TGTGCCAGCATTGGGGCTAACTATGGCTACACCTTC
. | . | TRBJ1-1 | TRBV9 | CASSQTQATEGWGTEAFF | TGTGCCAGCAGCCAAACCCAGGCAACAGAAGGTTGGGGCACTGAAGCTTTCTTT
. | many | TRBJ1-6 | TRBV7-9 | CASGQLNSPLHF | TGTGCCAGCGGACAGCTCAATTCACCCCTCCACTTT